The 11 T cell receptor beta chains in this list originate from one sample, sequenced in a study of cytomegalovirus exposure and HLA in healthy donors. Vbeta (60) and Jbeta (13) primers were used in the PCR. Repertoires were generated with immunoSEQ multiplex PCR, while TCRdb's copy carries only in-frame clones and drops some. The sample records 150,000 to 200,000 clones, about 77% being singletons. The sequenced material came from PBMCs. These receptors all come from a woman between 40 and 55 years old in good health and CMV-seropositive.

The V gene is TRBV25-1, the J gene TRBJ1-2; 8 nucleotides line up with TRBD1. Unmatched junction bases numbered 8, after V lost 6 bases and J lost 8 bases. The CDR3 totals 13 residues. CDR1 is MGHDK, CDR2 SYGVNS, per germline. The CDR3 loop is CASRLTGEDGYTF. CDR3 DNA sequence: TGTGCCAGCAGGTTGACAGGGGAGGACGGCTACACCTTC.

This clone was seen only once. This chain links TRBV9 with TRBJ2-3; 8 nucleotides line up with TRBD2. J gave up 13 bases and V 1 base, and 8 bases lay outside the gene matches. Germline V gene lookup returns CDR1 SGDLS and CDR2 YYNGEE. This CDR3 comprises 13 residues. The CDR3: CASSVPGGRPKYF. DNA of the CDR3: TGTGCCAGCAGCGTACCGGGCGGGAGGCCGAAGTATTTT.

The V and J genes are TRBV7-2 and TRBJ2-7, with D possibly TRBD1 on 6 matching bases. CDR1 and CDR2 from the germline V gene are SGHTA and FQGNSA. The CDR3 has 13 amino acids. V dropped 3 bases and J dropped 7 bases, with 13 bases sitting between them. The CDR3 DNA follows: TGTGCCAGCAGCTTTTATACAGGGCGGGAGCAGTACTTC. It codes for CASSFYTGREQYF.

The CDR3 reads CASSPGRDEQYF. CDR3 sequence (DNA): TGTGCCAGCAGCCCTGGCCGGGACGAGCAGTACTTC. This chain joins TRBV11-3 and TRBJ2-7; D is ambiguous. Trimming took 5 bases from V and 5 from J, leaving 10 bases between them. Germline loops: CDR1 SGHNT, CDR2 YENEEA. This CDR3 contains 12 residues.

V gene TRBV7-2 combines with J gene TRBJ1-1; 8 bases map to TRBD1. V shed 5 bases and J 8 bases; nucleotides not matched to a gene: 16. CDR1 and CDR2 from the germline V gene are SGHTA and FQGNSA. The CDR3 has 16 amino acids. The CDR3 loop is CASSPGGAGGGMEAFF. Here the CDR3 DNA reads TGTGCCAGCAGCCCAGGGGGGGCAGGGGGCGGAATGGAAGCTTTCTTT.

The chain employs TRBV29-1 and TRBJ2-7; 9 bases fit TRBD2. V was pared by 4 bases and J by 7 bases, with 5 bases of the junction left unmatched. The length of the CDR3 is 12 residues. Germline CDR1 SQVTM, CDR2 ANQGSEA. Here the CDR3 DNA reads TGCAGCGTTGTCCTAGCGGGACGGGAGCAGTACTTC. It is translated as CSVVLAGREQYF.

Details on this clone: A read error may account for a junction end that differs from germline. The rearrangement links TRBV7-2 to TRBJ2-5; 9 nucleotides align to TRBD1. Germline V lookup: CDR1 SGHTA, CDR2 FQGNSA. The CDR3 length is 14 residues. CDR3: CASSPTGGQGTQYF. In nucleotides, the CDR3 is TGTGCCAGCAGCCCTACAGGGGGCCAAGGGACCCAGTACTTC.

This clone was seen only a few times. The chain carries TRBV4-1 and TRBJ2-7, with no clear D. This CDR3 contains 15 residues. CDR1 is MGHRA and CDR2 is YSYEKL in the germline V gene. V lost 0 bases, J lost 0 bases, and 9 bases lay in between. This chain's CDR3 is CASSQDRMSSYEQYF. CDR3 sequence (DNA): TGCGCCAGCAGCCAAGATCGTATGAGCTCCTACGAGCAGTACTTC.

This clone was detected only once. This rearrangement joins TRBV19 to TRBJ2-1, with D tentatively TRBD1 (6 bases). This CDR3 has 16 residues. Trimming shortened V by 5 bases and J by 5 bases, and 19 bases separated the two germline ends. The germline V gene has CDR1 LNHDA and CDR2 SQIVND (reference sequence). The CDR3 loop reads CASSWQGMGMDNEQFF. The CDR3 bases are TGTGCCAGTAGTTGGCAGGGGATGGGCATGGACAATGAGCAGTTCTTC.

The chain employs TRBV29-1 and TRBJ2-5, with D maybe TRBD1 (6 bases). Per germline, CDR1 SQVTM and CDR2 ANQGSEA. The V and J ends lost 7 bases and 0 bases respectively, with 9 bases between them. This CDR3 has 12 residues. The CDR3 DNA sequence: TGCAGCGCAGGGGCAAACCAAGAGACCCAGTACTTC. Translation: CSAGANQETQYF.

This clone has more than one count but fewer than ten. This chain uses TRBV2 with TRBJ2-7; 9 nucleotides line up with TRBD1. The CDR3 has 15 amino acids. Per germline, CDR1 SNHLY and CDR2 FYNNEI. V lost 4 bases and J lost 1; bases outside the gene matches: 5. CDR3 DNA: TGTGCCAGCAGTGTGGCAGGGACAGGGTCCTACGAGCAGTACTTC. It yields the protein CASSVAGTGSYEQYF. Full variable domain (rest looked up from reference TRBV2 and TRBJ2-7): EPEVTQTPSHQVTQMGQEVILRCVPISNHLYFYWYRQILGQKVEFLVSFYNNEISEKSEIFDDQFSVERPDGSNFTLKIRSTKLEDSAMYFCASSVAGTGSYEQYFGPGTRLTVT.